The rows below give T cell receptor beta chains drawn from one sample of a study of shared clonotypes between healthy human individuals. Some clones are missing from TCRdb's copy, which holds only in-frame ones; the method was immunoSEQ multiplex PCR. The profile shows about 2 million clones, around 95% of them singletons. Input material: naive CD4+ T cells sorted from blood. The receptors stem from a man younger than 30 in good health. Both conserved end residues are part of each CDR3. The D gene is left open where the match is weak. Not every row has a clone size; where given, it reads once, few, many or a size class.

CDR3 protein: CASSSAGPQYF
CDR3 DNA: TGTGCCAGCTCCAGTGCGGGCCCGCAGTACTTC
J gene: TRBJ2-7
D gene: NA
V gene: TRBV11-2
clone size: NA

CDR3 protein: CASSPGTGGSYGYTF
CDR3 DNA: TGCGCCAGCAGTCCCGGGACAGGGGGAAGTTATGGCTACACCTTC
J gene: TRBJ1-2
D gene: TRBD1
V gene: TRBV4-1
clone size: NA

CDR3 protein: CASSLFPLSQSPAGNEQFF
CDR3 DNA: TGTGCCAGCAGTTTATTCCCGCTGTCACAGAGCCCAGCGGGGAATGAGCAGTTCTTC
J gene: TRBJ2-1
D gene: TRBD2
V gene: TRBV2
clone size: NA

CDR3 protein: CASSSTGFYGYTF
CDR3 DNA: TGCGCCAGCAGCTCGACAGGGTTCTATGGCTACACCTTC
J gene: TRBJ1-2
D gene: TRBD1
V gene: TRBV5-1
clone size: NA

CDR3 protein: CASSADVPYEQYF
CDR3 DNA: TGCGCCAGCAGCGCGGACGTTCCCTACGAGCAGTACTTC
J gene: TRBJ2-7
D gene: NA
V gene: TRBV5-1
clone size: NA

CDR3 protein: CASSKVRHHPGNTIYF
CDR3 DNA: TGTGCCAGCAGCAAAGTGAGACACCACCCTGGAAACACCATATATTTT
J gene: TRBJ1-3
D gene: NA
V gene: TRBV21-1
clone size: NA

CDR3 protein: CASSDISGVDTQYF
CDR3 DNA: TGTGCCAGCAGCGACATTAGCGGCGTAGATACGCAGTATTTT
J gene: TRBJ2-3
D gene: NA
V gene: TRBV9
clone size: NA

CDR3 protein: CSVTSGTGVLETQYF
CDR3 DNA: TGCAGCGTTACTTCCGGGACAGGGGTCCTGGAGACCCAGTACTTC
J gene: TRBJ2-5
D gene: TRBD1
V gene: TRBV29-1
clone size: NA

CDR3 protein: CASSLHSQGVETQYF
CDR3 DNA: TGTGCCAGCAGTCTCCACTCCCAAGGGGTTGAGACCCAGTACTTC
J gene: TRBJ2-5
D gene: NA
V gene: TRBV28
clone size: once

CDR3 protein: CASANLDRGGNQPQHF
CDR3 DNA: TGTGCCAGCGCGAATCTTGACAGGGGAGGCAATCAGCCCCAGCATTTT
J gene: TRBJ1-5
D gene: TRBD1
V gene: TRBV27
clone size: NA

CDR3 protein: CASSGGVQETQYF
CDR3 DNA: TGTGCTAGCAGCGGGGGGGTGCAAGAGACCCAGTACTTC
J gene: TRBJ2-5
D gene: TRBD2
V gene: TRBV7-7
clone size: NA

CDR3 protein: CASSTSGSFYNEQFF
CDR3 DNA: TGTGCCAGCAGCACTAGCGGGAGTTTCTACAATGAGCAGTTCTTC
J gene: TRBJ2-1
D gene: TRBD2
V gene: TRBV5-4
clone size: NA

CDR3 protein: CALQGGYEQYF
CDR3 DNA: TGTGCCCTACAAGGCGGCTACGAGCAGTACTTC
J gene: TRBJ2-7
D gene: NA
V gene: TRBV30
clone size: once

CDR3 protein: CASSFGGLNTEAFF
CDR3 DNA: TGTGCCAGTAGTTTCGGGGGGCTGAACACTGAAGCTTTCTTT
J gene: TRBJ1-1
D gene: NA
V gene: TRBV19
clone size: NA

CDR3 protein: CAWKAGNTDTQYF
CDR3 DNA: TGTGCCTGGAAAGCAGGGAACACAGATACGCAGTATTTT
J gene: TRBJ2-3
D gene: NA
V gene: TRBV30
clone size: NA

CDR3 protein: CASSLGPGESYEQYF
CDR3 DNA: TGCGCCAGCAGCCTAGGACCGGGTGAAAGCTACGAGCAGTACTTC
J gene: TRBJ2-7
D gene: NA
V gene: TRBV5-1
clone size: NA

CDR3 protein: CASSAGKMSRATADGYTF
CDR3 DNA: TGTGCCAGCAGCGCGGGAAAAATGAGCAGGGCAACGGCGGATGGCTACACCTTC
J gene: TRBJ1-2
D gene: NA
V gene: TRBV7-2
clone size: NA

CDR3 protein: CASSYYGTGGSPLHF
CDR3 DNA: TGTGCCAGCAGTTACTACGGGACAGGGGGTTCACCCCTCCACTTT
J gene: TRBJ1-6
D gene: TRBD1
V gene: TRBV6-5
clone size: NA

CDR3 protein: CAWRVLGTANTEAFF
CDR3 DNA: TGTGCCTGGAGAGTTCTGGGGACAGCGAACACTGAAGCTTTCTTT
J gene: TRBJ1-1
D gene: TRBD1
V gene: TRBV30
clone size: many

CDR3 protein: CASTEGLAASTDTQYF
CDR3 DNA: TGCGCCAGCACCGAGGGACTAGCCGCTAGCACAGATACGCAGTATTTT
J gene: TRBJ2-3
D gene: TRBD2
V gene: TRBV5-1
clone size: NA

CDR3 protein: CATGLAGGPNEQFF
CDR3 DNA: TGTGCCACCGGACTAGCGGGAGGGCCCAATGAGCAGTTCTTC
J gene: TRBJ2-1
D gene: TRBD2
V gene: TRBV10-3
clone size: NA

CDR3 protein: CSVVLGLSTDTQYF
CDR3 DNA: TGCAGCGTTGTGCTGGGACTAAGCACAGATACGCAGTATTTT
J gene: TRBJ2-3
D gene: TRBD2
V gene: TRBV29-1
clone size: NA

CDR3 protein: CASSEVSSGNTIYF
CDR3 DNA: TGTGCCAGCAGCGAGGTCTCCTCTGGAAACACCATATATTTT
J gene: TRBJ1-3
D gene: NA
V gene: TRBV9
clone size: NA

CDR3 protein: CASSHDTGLSTDTQYF
CDR3 DNA: TGCGCCAGCAGCCATGATACAGGGCTGAGCACAGATACGCAGTATTTT
J gene: TRBJ2-3
D gene: NA
V gene: TRBV4-1
clone size: NA

CDR3 protein: CASSALAGTATEQYF
CDR3 DNA: TGTGCCAGCTCAGCTTTGGCCGGGACAGCTACAGAGCAGTACTTC
J gene: TRBJ2-7
D gene: TRBD1
V gene: TRBV18
clone size: once

CDR3 protein: CATSFAGQGNTEAFF
CDR3 DNA: TGTGCCACCAGTTTTGCAGGACAGGGGAACACTGAAGCTTTCTTT
J gene: TRBJ1-1
D gene: TRBD1
V gene: TRBV15
clone size: NA

CDR3 protein: CASSEYLGAGEKLFF
CDR3 DNA: TGTGCCAGCAGTGAATATCTGGGGGCGGGGGAAAAACTGTTTTTT
J gene: TRBJ1-4
D gene: NA
V gene: TRBV25-1
clone size: NA

CDR3 protein: CASSPGVGYYGYTF
CDR3 DNA: TGTGCCAGCAGCCCTGGAGTCGGCTACTATGGCTACACCTTC
J gene: TRBJ1-2
D gene: NA
V gene: TRBV7-2
clone size: NA

CDR3 protein: CASSTAWGTSYEQYF
CDR3 DNA: TGTGCCAGCAGTACCGCCTGGGGCACCTCCTACGAGCAGTACTTC
J gene: TRBJ2-7
D gene: NA
V gene: TRBV6-5
clone size: NA

CDR3 protein: CASSPPELPSYEQYF
CDR3 DNA: TGTGCCAGCTCACCACCGGAGCTCCCCTCCTACGAGCAGTACTTC
J gene: TRBJ2-7
D gene: NA
V gene: TRBV18
clone size: NA